The 26 T cell receptor beta chains listed next were all sequenced from one sample in a study of patients and donors after allogeneic stem cell transplantation. TCRdb called the RT-PCR reads again in MiXCR, with one record for every CDR3 protein. The sample lists roughly 230,000 distinct CDR3 sequences, 14% occurring once. The sample comprised blood, either unsorted or a sorted T cell fraction (not recorded which). These receptors originate from a human donor who was either an allogeneic HSCT recipient or a stem cell or donor lymphocyte infusion donor (not recorded which). It is not recorded whose cells these are; they may come from a transplant donor.

V is TRBV19 and J is TRBJ2-5; D might be TRBD2 (5 bases). V dropped 5 bases and J dropped 5 bases, with 18 bases sitting between them. This CDR3 spans 15 amino acids. Germline V lookup: CDR1 LNHDA, CDR2 SQIVND (reference sequence). This CDR3 reads CASSPPGLASETQYF. For the CDR3, the DNA is TGTGCCAGTAGTCCCCCCGGACTGGCGTCGGAGACCCAGTACTTC.

The chain joins TRBV4-1 to TRBJ2-1, with TRBD2 matching 11 bases. Trimming removed 0 bases from V and 0 bases from J; junction bases left unmatched: 10. The CDR3 is 20 amino acids. Looked up from germline, CDR1 is MGHRA and CDR2 is YSYEKL. CDR3 DNA sequence: TGCGCCAGCAGCCAAGATCGTAATAGCGGGGGGGGGAGCTCCTACAATGAGCAGTTCTTC. This codes for CASSQDRNSGGGSSYNEQFF.

There are many counts of this clonotype. The rearrangement joins TRBV6-5 to TRBJ1-5; no definite D call. Germline CDR1 reads MNHEY; CDR2 reads SVGAGI. This CDR3 comprises 14 residues. V was trimmed by 2 bases and J by 5 bases, leaving 10 bases between them. The CDR3 loop reads CASSYTVTDQPQHF. CDR3 nucleotides: TGTGCCAGCAGTTACACGGTGACGGATCAGCCCCAGCATTTT.

The V gene is TRBV27, the J gene TRBJ1-2, with D tentatively TRBD1 (6 bases). The CDR3 length is 16 residues. The V and J ends lost 6 bases and 4 bases respectively, with 21 bases between them. Germline values: CDR1 MNHEY, CDR2 SMNVEV (reference sequence). The CDR3 loop reads CASSLYSGGRTYGYTF. As DNA, the CDR3 is TGTGCCAGCAGCCTTTATTCGGGGGGGCGCACCTATGGCTACACCTTC.

The genes are TRBV3-1 and TRBJ2-7, with TRBD2 matching 12 bases. CDR3 size: 16 residues. The germline gives CDR1 LGHDT, CDR2 YNNKEL (reference sequence). V was clipped by 4 bases and J by 0 bases; unmatched bases: 4. The CDR3 loop is CASSPKGLAGSYEQYF. CDR3 nucleotides: TGTGCCAGCAGCCCCAAGGGACTAGCGGGCTCCTACGAGCAGTACTTC.

The rearrangement uses TRBV7-9 and TRBJ2-5, with D possibly being TRBD1 or TRBD2 (5 bases each). Trimming stripped 4 bases from V and 2 bases from J, with 11 bases between. CDR1 and CDR2 (germline): SEHNR, FQNEAQ (reference sequence). The CDR3 covers 14 residues. Here the CDR3 reads CASSSWDGQETQYF. In nucleotides, the CDR3 is TGTGCCAGCAGCTCTTGGGACGGACAAGAGACCCAGTACTTC.

V usage is TRBV5-1 and J usage is TRBJ2-3; D might be TRBD1 (5 bases). The CDR3 runs 15 residues. The V gene's germline CDR1 is SGHRS and CDR2 YFSETQ. V was pared by 3 bases and J by 5 bases, with 16 bases between. The CDR3, as DNA: TGCGCCAGCAGCTGGGAAACAGGTTCGAGAGATACGCAGTATTTT. This encodes CASSWETGSRDTQYF.

The chain combines TRBV20-1 with TRBJ2-2; the D gene is possibly TRBD2 (5 bases). CDR1 DFQATT and CDR2 SNEGSKA come from the germline V gene (reference sequence). Trimming took 0 bases from V and 10 from J, leaving 15 bases between them. This CDR3 comprises 14 residues. The chain's CDR3 is CSARDLTSRTELFF. The CDR3, as DNA: TGCAGTGCTAGAGATTTAACTAGTCGGACGGAGCTGTTTTTT.

The V call is TRBV11-3, the J call TRBJ2-1; D is perhaps TRBD2 (6 bases). Germline CDR1 SGHNT, CDR2 YENEEA. The CDR3 has 15 residues. With 4 bases removed from V and 7 bases from J, the gap between germline ends came to 17 bases. For the CDR3, the DNA is TGTGCCAGCAGCTCATACCCGGGAGTCCAAAATGAGCAGTTCTTC. Amino acids: CASSSYPGVQNEQFF.

The rearrangement uses TRBV4-1 and TRBJ1-6; no definite D call. The length of the CDR3 is 16 residues. Deletions cut 3 bases from V and 7 bases from J, with 16 bases between. The germline V gene encodes CDR1 MGHRA and CDR2 YSYEKL. The CDR3 nucleotides read TGCGCCAGCAGCCAGGATACCGGGAACCGGAATTCACCCCTCCACTTT. It yields the protein CASSQDTGNRNSPLHF.

This clonotype was detected ten times or more. This sequence joins TRBV4-3 and TRBJ2-6; 8 bases are a match to TRBD2. This CDR3 has 18 residues. Germline CDR1 LGHNA, CDR2 YSLEER. The ends lost 5 bases at V and 0 bases at J; junction bases unmatched: 9. CDR3 bases: TGCGCCAGCAGCTCAAGACGGGGGGGAAGCTCTGGGGCCAACGTCCTGACTTTC. It codes for CASSSRRGGSSGANVLTF.

This clonotype has a count of ten or more. The V gene is TRBV5-1, the J gene TRBJ2-1; D not certain. CDR1 SGHRS and CDR2 YFSETQ come from the germline V gene. The CDR3 extends over 14 amino acids. Between the trimmed V and J ends, which lost 0 bases and 8 bases, there was a span of 12 bases. The DNA of the CDR3 is TGCGCCAGCAGCTTGGGTTTGGCCAGCCATGAGCAGTTCTTC. It is translated as CASSLGLASHEQFF.

This rearrangement joins TRBV15 to TRBJ1-1, with D maybe TRBD1 (6 bases). The CDR3 totals 15 residues. V was shortened by 0 bases and J by 0 bases, with 8 bases between the two germline ends. From germline, CDR1 is LNHNV and CDR2 YYDKDF (reference sequence). CDR3 coding DNA: TGTGCCACCAGCAGAGAGGACAGACTGAACACTGAAGCTTTCTTT. The encoded protein is CATSREDRLNTEAFF.

This clonotype was observed at least ten times. The chain links TRBV11-2 to TRBJ1-4, with D possibly matching TRBD1 (6 bases). The CDR3 is made up of 16 amino acids. Germline assignment: CDR1 SGHAT and CDR2 FQNNGV. V lost 5 bases and J lost 8, with 21 bases in between. CDR3 in amino acids: CASSTGQIGNSEKLFF. As DNA, the CDR3 is TGTGCCAGCAGCACAGGACAGATCGGAAATTCCGAAAAACTGTTTTTT.

The chain combines TRBV20-1 with TRBJ2-5; a possible D gene is TRBD1 (5 bases). CDR3 length equals 12 residues. Germline lookup yields CDR1 DFQATT and CDR2 SNEGSKA (reference sequence). Trimming stripped 3 bases from V and 4 bases from J, with 9 bases between. For the CDR3, the DNA is TGCAGTGCTAGGGCGCAGGGAGAGACCCAGTACTTC. This gives the protein CSARAQGETQYF.

This clonotype was seen at least ten times. J is TRBJ2-3 and V is TRBV5-1, with 10 bases matching TRBD2. After removal of 0 bases from V and 2 bases from J, the junction contained 9 bases not matched to a gene. This CDR3 has 18 residues. The germline gives CDR1 SGHRS, CDR2 YFSETQ. Here the CDR3 DNA reads TGCGCCAGCAGCTTGGCTAGCGGGGGAGTCCAATCCACAGATACGCAGTATTTT. Translation gives CASSLASGGVQSTDTQYF.

The table lists this clonotype with a few counts. V is TRBV11-2 and J is TRBJ1-2; D unclear. V dropped 0 bases and J dropped 4 bases, with 12 bases sitting between them. There are 15 residues in the CDR3. CDR1 and CDR2 (germline): SGHAT, FQNNGV. CDR3 DNA: TGTGCCAGCAGCTTAGATGTCGGTATTGTCTATGGCTACACCTTC. Amino acids: CASSLDVGIVYGYTF.

CDR3 sequence reads: CASSQGAGPETQYF. CDR3 DNA: TGTGCCAGCAGCCAAGGGGCCGGACCAGAGACCCAGTACTTC. This rearrangement joins TRBV3-1 to TRBJ2-5, with unresolved D. Germline V gene lookup returns CDR1 LGHDT and CDR2 YNNKEL (reference sequence). The CDR3 length is 14 residues. The germline V and J ends were trimmed by 1 base and 4 bases, with 10 bases remaining between them.

This clonotype was observed a handful of times. The gene calls are TRBV6-6 and TRBJ2-2; D is uncertain. V was clipped by 5 bases and J by 4 bases, with 8 bases between them. Germline CDR1 and CDR2: MNHNY and SVGAGI (reference sequence). The CDR3 sequence is 13 residues long. As DNA, the CDR3 is TGTGCCAGCAGTCTTACACCCACCGGGGAGCTGTTTTTT. Its protein is CASSLTPTGELFF.

This clonotype has a handful of counts. The CDR3 sequence: CATPKGQKSSNTGELFF. The CDR3 bases are TGTGCCACCCCGAAAGGGCAAAAATCTTCGAACACCGGGGAGCTGTTTTTT. This sequence joins TRBV7-2 and TRBJ2-2; D gene uncertain. V lost 10 bases, J lost 0 bases, and 21 bases lay in between. Germline assignment: CDR1 SGHTA and CDR2 FQGNSA. This CDR3 region has 17 residues.

The chain is built from TRBV5-6 and TRBJ2-3; 15 nucleotides match TRBD2. Germline V gives CDR1 SGHDT, CDR2 YYEEEE. The CDR3 spans 20 residues. V trimming: 4 bases; J trimming: 4 bases; junction bases outside the gene matches: 16. CDR3 sequence: CASSGDRTSGGAFGSDTQYF. CDR3 in DNA: TGTGCCAGCAGCGGAGACCGGACTAGCGGGGGGGCTTTCGGATCAGATACGCAGTATTTT.

This clonotype was picked up many times. This rearrangement joins TRBV6-1 to TRBJ1-6; no definite D call. This CDR3 has 13 residues. CDR1 MNHNS and CDR2 SASEGT come from the germline V gene. V lost 6 bases and J lost 5, with 8 bases in between. CDR3 coding DNA: TGTGCCAGCAGGGCCCGTGATAATTCACCCCTCCACTTT. It yields the protein CASRARDNSPLHF.

This clonotype was detected many times. The chain recombines TRBV7-9 with TRBJ2-3; D is possibly TRBD1 (5 bases). The V end lost 0 bases, the J end lost 6 bases, and 10 bases lay between the germline ends. This CDR3 has 14 residues. Germline V CDR1 and CDR2: SEHNR, FQNEAQ (reference sequence). The CDR3 nucleotides are TGTGCCAGCAGCTTAGCAGGGGCGTTTGATACGCAGTATTTT. It yields the protein CASSLAGAFDTQYF.

This clonotype was observed many times. V and J are TRBV29-1 and TRBJ2-1; possibly TRBD1 for D (5 bases). V gave up 2 bases and J gave up 12 bases, with 14 bases separating them. Germline values: CDR1 SQVTM, CDR2 ANQGSEA. CDR3 length: 12 amino acids. The CDR3 DNA is TGCAGCGTTGAAAGGGAAGGGCAGGGGCAGTTCTTC. Amino acids: CSVEREGQGQFF.

This chain connects TRBV7-2 to TRBJ2-6; D gene ambiguous. This CDR3 has 17 residues. Germline loops: CDR1 SGHTA, CDR2 FQGNSA. Trimming removed 1 base at V and 0 bases at J, with 10 bases between. The CDR3 DNA is TGTGCCAGCAGCTTAGTGGTCTTATCCTCTGGGGCCAACGTCCTGACTTTC. The encoded protein is CASSLVVLSSGANVLTF.

This clonotype appeared a few times. V and J are TRBV7-2 and TRBJ2-1; a possible D gene is TRBD2 (6 bases). CDR3 length equals 15 residues. Trimming shortened V by 5 bases and J by 1 base, and 12 bases separated the two germline ends. Germline CDR1 is SGHTA and CDR2 is FQGNSA. CDR3 DNA: TGTGCCAGCAGCCGTAGCGGAGGGTCCTACAATGAGCAGTTCTTC. Encoded protein: CASSRSGGSYNEQFF.